This T cell receptor beta chain was recovered during a study of cytomegalovirus exposure and HLA in healthy donors. Overall study findings and caveats: Most TCR beta V segments were productive about 87% or about 30% of the time in an earlier analysis.

Unmatched junction bases numbered 3, after V lost 0 bases and J lost 1 base. This CDR3 is built from 16 residues. Germline CDR1 SGHRS, CDR2 YFSETQ. In regard to this clone: Antigen unknown.

Although they were nominally healthy when sampled, donors likely had unrecorded immune exposures. Primers: 60 Vbeta forward and 13 Jbeta reverse. Clones were sequenced by immunoSEQ multiplex PCR, and TCRdb holds only the in-frame ones, with some missing. The data hold roughly 170,000 clones, with less than 90% observed a single time. The J gene is TRBJ2-5, the V gene TRBV5-1; 10 bases are shared with TRBD2. The sample comprised PBMCs. This receptor was taken from a woman aged 50 to 60 in good health and CMV-seropositive. The CDR3, as DNA: TGCGCCAGCAGCTTGGTAGCGGGGGGCCCCCAAGAGACCCAGTACTTC. Protein sequence: CASSLVAGGPQETQYF.